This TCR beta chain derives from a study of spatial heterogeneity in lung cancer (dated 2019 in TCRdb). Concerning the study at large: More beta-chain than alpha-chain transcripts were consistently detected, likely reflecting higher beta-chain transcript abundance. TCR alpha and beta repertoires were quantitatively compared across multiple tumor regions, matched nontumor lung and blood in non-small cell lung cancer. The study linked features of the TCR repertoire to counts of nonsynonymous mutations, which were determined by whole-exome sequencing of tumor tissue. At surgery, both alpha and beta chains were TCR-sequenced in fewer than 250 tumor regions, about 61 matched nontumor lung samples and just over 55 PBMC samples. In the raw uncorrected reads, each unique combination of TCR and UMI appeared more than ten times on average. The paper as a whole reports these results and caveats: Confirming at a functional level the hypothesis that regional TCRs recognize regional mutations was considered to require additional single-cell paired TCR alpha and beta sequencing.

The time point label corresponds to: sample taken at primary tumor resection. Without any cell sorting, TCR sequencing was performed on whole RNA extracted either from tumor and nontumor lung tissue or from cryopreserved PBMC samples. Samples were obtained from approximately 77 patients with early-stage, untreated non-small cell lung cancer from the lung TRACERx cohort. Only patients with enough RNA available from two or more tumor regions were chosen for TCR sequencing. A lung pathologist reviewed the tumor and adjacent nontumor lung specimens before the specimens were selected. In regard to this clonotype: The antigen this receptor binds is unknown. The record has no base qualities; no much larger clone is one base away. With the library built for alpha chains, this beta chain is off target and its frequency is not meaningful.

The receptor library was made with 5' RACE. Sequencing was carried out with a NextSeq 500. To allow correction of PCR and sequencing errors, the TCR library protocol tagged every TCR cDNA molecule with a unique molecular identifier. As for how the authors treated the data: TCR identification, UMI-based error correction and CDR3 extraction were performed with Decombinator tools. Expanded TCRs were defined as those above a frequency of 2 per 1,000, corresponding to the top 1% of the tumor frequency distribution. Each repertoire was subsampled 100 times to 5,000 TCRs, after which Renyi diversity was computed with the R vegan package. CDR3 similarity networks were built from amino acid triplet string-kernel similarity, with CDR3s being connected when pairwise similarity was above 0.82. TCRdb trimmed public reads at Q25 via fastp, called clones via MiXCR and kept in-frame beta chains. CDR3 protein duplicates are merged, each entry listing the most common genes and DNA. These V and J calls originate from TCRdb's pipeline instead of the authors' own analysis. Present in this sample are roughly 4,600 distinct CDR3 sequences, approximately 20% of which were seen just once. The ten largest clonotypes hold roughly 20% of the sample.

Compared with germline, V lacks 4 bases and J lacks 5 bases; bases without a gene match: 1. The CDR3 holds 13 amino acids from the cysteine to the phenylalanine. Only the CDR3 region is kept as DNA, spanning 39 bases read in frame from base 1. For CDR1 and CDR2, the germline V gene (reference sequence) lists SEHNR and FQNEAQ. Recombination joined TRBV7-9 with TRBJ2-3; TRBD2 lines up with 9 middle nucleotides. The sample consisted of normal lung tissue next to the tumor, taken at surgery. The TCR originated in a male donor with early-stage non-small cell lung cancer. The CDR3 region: CASSSSGVDTQYF. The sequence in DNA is TGTGCCAGCAGCTCTAGCGGGGTAGATACGCAGTATTTT.